This TCR beta chain stems from a study of T-cell memory formation after mild COVID-19. The CDR3 is made up of 14 amino acids. CDR1 LGHDT and CDR2 YNNKEL come from the germline V gene (reference sequence). V lost 6 bases and J lost 6, with 18 bases in between. A single record per CDR3 protein comes from TCRdb applying MiXCR to the 5' RACE reads. The sample includes about 160,000 distinct CDR3 sequences, roughly 28% seen only once; the top ten take around 13%. This clonotype was seen more than once but under ten times. Sequenced material: PBMCs or a T cell subset sorted from them (not recorded which). This sequence joins TRBV3-1 and TRBJ2-7, with D unclear. This receptor was taken from an adult woman who had mild COVID-19 (a few samples of this study predate the infection). Cell type and time point are not known. The CDR3 coding sequence is TGTGCCAGCAGACCGACTGATGGGGTTGGCGAGCAGTACTTC. Protein sequence: CASRPTDGVGEQYF.